The clone carrying this T cell receptor (beta chain) was picked up a small number of times. The sample belongs to a study of T cells after yellow fever vaccination. TCRdb ran MiXCR on the 5' RACE reads and lists one entry per CDR3 protein. The sample includes some 160,000 distinct CDR3 sequences, around 9% seen only once; the top ten take 35% to 40%. V lost 7 bases, J lost 1 base, and 6 bases stayed unmatched. The CDR3 extends over 15 amino acids. Germline V gene lookup returns CDR1 MGHRA and CDR2 YSYEKL. This specimen was CD8+ T cells sorted from PBMCs, taken 45 days after the yellow fever booster vaccination. V is TRBV4-1 and J is TRBJ2-7; 11 nucleotides agree with TRBD2. This TCR was recovered from a man younger than 35 who received the YFV17D yellow fever vaccine. DNA of the CDR3: TGCGCCAGCAAGGTGGGACTAGCGGCGTCCTACGAGCAGTACTTC. This sequence encodes CASKVGLAASYEQYF.